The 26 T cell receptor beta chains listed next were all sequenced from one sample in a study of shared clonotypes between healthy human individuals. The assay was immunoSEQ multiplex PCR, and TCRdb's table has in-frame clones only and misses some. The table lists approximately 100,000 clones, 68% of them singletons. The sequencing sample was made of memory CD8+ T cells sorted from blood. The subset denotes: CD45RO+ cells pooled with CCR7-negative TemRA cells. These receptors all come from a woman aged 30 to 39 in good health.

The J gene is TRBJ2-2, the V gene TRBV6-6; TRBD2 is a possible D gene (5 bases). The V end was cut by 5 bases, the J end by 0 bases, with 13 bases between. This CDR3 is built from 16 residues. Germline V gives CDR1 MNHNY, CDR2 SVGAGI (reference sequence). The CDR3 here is CASSTPAGTNTGELFF. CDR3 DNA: TGTGCCAGCAGTACCCCTGCGGGTACGAACACCGGGGAGCTGTTTTTT.

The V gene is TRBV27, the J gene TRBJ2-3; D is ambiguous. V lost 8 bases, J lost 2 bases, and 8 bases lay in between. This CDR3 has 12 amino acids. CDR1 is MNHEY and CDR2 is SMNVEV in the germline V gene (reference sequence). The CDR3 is CASGSYTDTQYF. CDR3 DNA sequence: TGTGCCAGCGGGTCCTACACAGATACGCAGTATTTT.

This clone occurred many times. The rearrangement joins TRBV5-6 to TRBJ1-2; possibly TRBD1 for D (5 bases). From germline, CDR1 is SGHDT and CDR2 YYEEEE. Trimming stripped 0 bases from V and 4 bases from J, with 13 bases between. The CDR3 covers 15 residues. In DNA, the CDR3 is TGTGCCAGCAGCTTGGGGACAAATCTTTTCTATGGCTACACCTTC. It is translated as CASSLGTNLFYGYTF. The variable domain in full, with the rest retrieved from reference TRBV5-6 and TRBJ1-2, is DAGVTQSPTHLIKTRGQQVTLRCSPKSGHDTVSWYQQALGQGPQFIFQYYEEEERQRGNFPDRFSGHQFPNYSSELNVNALLLGDSALYLCASSLGTNLFYGYTFGSGTRLTVV.

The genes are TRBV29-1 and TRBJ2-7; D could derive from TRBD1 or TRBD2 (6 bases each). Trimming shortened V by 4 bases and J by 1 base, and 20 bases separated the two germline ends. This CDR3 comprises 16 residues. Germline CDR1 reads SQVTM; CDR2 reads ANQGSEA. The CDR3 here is CSVVGGKWRGSYEQYF. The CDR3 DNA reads TGCAGCGTTGTTGGAGGAAAATGGAGGGGGTCCTACGAGCAGTACTTC.

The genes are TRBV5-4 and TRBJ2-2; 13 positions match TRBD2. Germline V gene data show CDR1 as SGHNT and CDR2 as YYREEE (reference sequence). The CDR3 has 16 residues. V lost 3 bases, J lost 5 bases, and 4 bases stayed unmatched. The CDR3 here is CASSWTSGSVTGELFF. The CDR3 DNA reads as TGTGCCAGCAGCTGGACTAGCGGGAGCGTGACCGGGGAGCTGTTTTTT.

CDR3 DNA: TGTGCCAGCAGTGAATTCGGCAGGGCGAGGGCTGAAGCTTTCTTT. Translated: CASSEFGRARAEAFF. This chain joins TRBV6-1 and TRBJ1-1; maybe TRBD1 (5 bases). V was trimmed by 2 bases and J by 6 bases, leaving 16 bases between them. The CDR3 totals 15 residues. The germline gives CDR1 MNHNS, CDR2 SASEGT.

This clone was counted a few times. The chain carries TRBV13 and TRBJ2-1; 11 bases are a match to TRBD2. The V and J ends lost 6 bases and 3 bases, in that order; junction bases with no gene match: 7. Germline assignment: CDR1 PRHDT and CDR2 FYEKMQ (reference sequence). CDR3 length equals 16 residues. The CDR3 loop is CASSPPGTSGYNEQFF. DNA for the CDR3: TGTGCCAGCAGTCCTCCCGGGACTAGCGGCTACAATGAGCAGTTCTTC.

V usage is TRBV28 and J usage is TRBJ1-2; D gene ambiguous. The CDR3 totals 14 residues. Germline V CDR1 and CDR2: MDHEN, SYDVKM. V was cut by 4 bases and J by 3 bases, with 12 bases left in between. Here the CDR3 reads CASSWTTADYGYTF. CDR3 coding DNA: TGTGCCAGCAGTTGGACGACGGCGGACTATGGCTACACCTTC.

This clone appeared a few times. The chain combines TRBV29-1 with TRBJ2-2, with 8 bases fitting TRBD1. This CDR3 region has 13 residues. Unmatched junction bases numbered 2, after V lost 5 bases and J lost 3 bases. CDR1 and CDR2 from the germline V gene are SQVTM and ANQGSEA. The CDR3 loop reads CSVTQGDTGELFF. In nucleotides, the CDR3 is TGCAGCGTTACACAGGGGGACACCGGGGAGCTGTTTTTT.

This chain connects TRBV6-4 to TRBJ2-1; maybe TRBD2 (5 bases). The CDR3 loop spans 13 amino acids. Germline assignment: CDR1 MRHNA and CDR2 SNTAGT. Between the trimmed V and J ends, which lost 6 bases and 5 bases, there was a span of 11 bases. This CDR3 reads CASSQDWNNEQFF. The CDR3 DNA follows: TGTGCCAGCAGCCAGGACTGGAACAATGAGCAGTTCTTC.

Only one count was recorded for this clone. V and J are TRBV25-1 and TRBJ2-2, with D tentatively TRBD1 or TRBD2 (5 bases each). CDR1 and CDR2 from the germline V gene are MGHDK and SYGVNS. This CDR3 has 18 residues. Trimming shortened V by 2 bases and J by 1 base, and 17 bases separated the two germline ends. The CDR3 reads CASSESWDGTKNTGELFF. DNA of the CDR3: TGTGCCAGCAGTGAAAGTTGGGACGGGACGAAGAACACCGGGGAGCTGTTTTTT.

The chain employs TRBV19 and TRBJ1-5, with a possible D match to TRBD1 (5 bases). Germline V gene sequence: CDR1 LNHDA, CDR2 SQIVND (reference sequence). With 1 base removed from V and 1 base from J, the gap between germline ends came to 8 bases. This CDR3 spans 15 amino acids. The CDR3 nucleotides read TGTGCCAGTAGTATAGGCGGGGGGAGCAATCAGCCCCAGCATTTT. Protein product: CASSIGGGSNQPQHF.

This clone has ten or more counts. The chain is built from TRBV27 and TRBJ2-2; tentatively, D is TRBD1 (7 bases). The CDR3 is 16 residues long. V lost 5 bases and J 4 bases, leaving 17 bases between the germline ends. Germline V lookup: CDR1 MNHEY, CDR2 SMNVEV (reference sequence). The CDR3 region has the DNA TGTGCCAGCAGTACGGGGGACAGTCATAGCACCGGGGAGCTGTTTTTT. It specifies CASSTGDSHSTGELFF.

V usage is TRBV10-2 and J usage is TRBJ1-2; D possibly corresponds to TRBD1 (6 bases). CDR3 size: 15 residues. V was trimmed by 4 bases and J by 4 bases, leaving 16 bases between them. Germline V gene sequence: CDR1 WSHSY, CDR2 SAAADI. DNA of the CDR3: TGCGCCAGCAGTGTTTCGACAGGATCGGTCTATGGCTACACCTTC. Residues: CASSVSTGSVYGYTF.

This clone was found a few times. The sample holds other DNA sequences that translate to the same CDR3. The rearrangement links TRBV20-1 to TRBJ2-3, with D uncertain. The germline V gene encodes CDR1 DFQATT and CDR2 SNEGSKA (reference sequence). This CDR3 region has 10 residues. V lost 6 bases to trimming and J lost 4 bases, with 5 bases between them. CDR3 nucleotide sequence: TGCAGTGCACGAGCAGATACGCAGTATTTT. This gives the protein CSARADTQYF.

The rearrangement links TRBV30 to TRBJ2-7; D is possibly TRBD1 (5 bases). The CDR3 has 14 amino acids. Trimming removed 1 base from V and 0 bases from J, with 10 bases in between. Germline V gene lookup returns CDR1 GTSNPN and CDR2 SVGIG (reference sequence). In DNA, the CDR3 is TGTGCCTGGAGTGGCCAGGGCCCCTCCTACGAGCAGTACTTC. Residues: CAWSGQGPSYEQYF.

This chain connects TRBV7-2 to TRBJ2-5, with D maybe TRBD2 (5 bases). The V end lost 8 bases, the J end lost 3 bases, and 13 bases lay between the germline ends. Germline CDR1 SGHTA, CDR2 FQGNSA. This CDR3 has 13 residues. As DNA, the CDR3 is TGTGCCAGCGAGGGAAGGTCGGAAGAGACCCAGTACTTC. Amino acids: CASEGRSEETQYF.

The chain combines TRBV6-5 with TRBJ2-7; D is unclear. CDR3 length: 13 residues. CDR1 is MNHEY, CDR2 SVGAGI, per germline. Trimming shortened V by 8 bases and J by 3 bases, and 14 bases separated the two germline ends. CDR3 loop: CASSRVFNYEQYF. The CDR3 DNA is TGTGCCAGCTCTAGGGTTTTTAACTACGAGCAGTACTTC.

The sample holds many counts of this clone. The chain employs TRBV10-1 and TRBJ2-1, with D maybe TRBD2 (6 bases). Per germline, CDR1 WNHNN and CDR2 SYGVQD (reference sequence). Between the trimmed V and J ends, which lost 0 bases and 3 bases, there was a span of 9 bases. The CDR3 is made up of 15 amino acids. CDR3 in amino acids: CASSESMEGYNEQFF. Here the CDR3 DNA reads TGCGCCAGCAGTGAGTCAATGGAGGGCTACAATGAGCAGTTCTTC.

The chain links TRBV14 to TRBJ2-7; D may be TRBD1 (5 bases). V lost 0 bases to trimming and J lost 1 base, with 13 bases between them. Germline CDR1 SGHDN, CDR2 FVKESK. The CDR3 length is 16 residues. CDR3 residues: CASSQDRQGYSYEQYF. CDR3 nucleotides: TGTGCCAGCAGCCAAGATCGCCAGGGCTATTCCTACGAGCAGTACTTC.

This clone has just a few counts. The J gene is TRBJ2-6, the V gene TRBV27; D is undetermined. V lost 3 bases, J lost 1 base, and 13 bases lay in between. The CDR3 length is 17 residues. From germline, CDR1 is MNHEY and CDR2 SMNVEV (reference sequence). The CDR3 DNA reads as TGTGCCAGCAGTTTCCTACCATCTGATTCTGGGGCCAACGTCCTGACTTTC. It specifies CASSFLPSDSGANVLTF.

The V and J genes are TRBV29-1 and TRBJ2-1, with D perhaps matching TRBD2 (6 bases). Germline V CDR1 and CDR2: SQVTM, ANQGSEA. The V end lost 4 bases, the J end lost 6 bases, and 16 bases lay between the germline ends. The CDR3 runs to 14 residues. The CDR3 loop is CSVVSGVGSNEQFF. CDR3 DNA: TGCAGCGTTGTGTCGGGAGTCGGTAGCAATGAGCAGTTCTTC.

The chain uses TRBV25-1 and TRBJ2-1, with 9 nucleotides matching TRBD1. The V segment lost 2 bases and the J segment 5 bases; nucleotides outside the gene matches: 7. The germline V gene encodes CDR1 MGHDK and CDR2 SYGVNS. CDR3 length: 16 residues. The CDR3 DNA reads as TGTGCCAGCAGTGAAACCACCGGGACAGGGAACAATGAGCAGTTCTTC. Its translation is CASSETTGTGNNEQFF.

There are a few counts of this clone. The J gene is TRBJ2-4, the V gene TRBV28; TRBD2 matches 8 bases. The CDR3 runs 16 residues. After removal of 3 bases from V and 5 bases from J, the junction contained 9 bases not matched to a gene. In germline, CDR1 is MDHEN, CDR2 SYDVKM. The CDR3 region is CASSFGGDWRQNIQYF. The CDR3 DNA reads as TGTGCCAGCAGTTTCGGGGGGGACTGGCGGCAAAACATTCAGTACTTC. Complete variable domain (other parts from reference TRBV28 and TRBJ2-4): DVKVTQSSRYLVKRTGEKVFLECVQDMDHENMFWYRQDPGLGLRLIYFSYDVKMKEKGDIPEGYSVSREKKERFSLILESASTNQTSMYLCASSFGGDWRQNIQYFGAGTRLSVL.

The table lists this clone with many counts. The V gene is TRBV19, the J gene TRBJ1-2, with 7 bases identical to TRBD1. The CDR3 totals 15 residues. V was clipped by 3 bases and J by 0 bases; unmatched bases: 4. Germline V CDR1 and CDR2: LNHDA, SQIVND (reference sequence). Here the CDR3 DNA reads TGTGCCAGTAGTATTTGGACAGGATCTAACTATGGCTACACCTTC. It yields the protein CASSIWTGSNYGYTF. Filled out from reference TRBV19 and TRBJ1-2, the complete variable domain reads DGGITQSPKYLFRKEGQNVTLSCEQNLNHDAMYWYRQDPGQGLRLIYYSQIVNDFQKGDIAEGYSVSREKKESFPLTVTSAQKNPTAFYLCASSIWTGSNYGYTFGSGTRLTVV.

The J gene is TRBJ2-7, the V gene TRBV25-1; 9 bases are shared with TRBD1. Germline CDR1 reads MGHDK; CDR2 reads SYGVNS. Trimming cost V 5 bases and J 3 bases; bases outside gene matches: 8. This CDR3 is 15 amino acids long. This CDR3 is CASSSTGGVHYEQYF. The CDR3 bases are TGTGCCAGCAGTTCCACAGGGGGCGTTCACTACGAGCAGTACTTC.